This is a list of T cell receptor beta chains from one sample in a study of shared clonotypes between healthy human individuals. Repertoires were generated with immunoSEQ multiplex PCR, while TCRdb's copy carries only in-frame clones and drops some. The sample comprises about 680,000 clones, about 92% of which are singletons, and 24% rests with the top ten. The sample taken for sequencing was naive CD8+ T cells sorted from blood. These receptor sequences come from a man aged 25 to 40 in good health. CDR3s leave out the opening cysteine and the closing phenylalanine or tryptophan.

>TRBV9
ASSKGGNIQY
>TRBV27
ASRPGSLGSEQY
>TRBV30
AWSELDDEQF
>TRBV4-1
ASSQQGLDGTYEQY
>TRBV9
ASSVDGTSGIGDTQY
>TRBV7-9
ASSLPAEGYT
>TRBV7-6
ASSLLHRGSYEQY
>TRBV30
AWTPSTGSNQPQH
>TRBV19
ASSPLRPYRQGLVQY
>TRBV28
ASSPRLNTEAF
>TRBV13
ASSKDSQETQY
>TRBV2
ASARKLEPKNEQF
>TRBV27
ASSLSPSTGYYGYT
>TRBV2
ASRETSGQVSYEQY
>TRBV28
ASSLPLTGETQY
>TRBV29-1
SVMAGYT
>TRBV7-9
ASSPPGATTYEQY
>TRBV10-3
AIADGLNTEAF
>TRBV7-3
ASSANPGTGGADTQY
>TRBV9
ASSTLSKDLS
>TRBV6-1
ASSDRTSGRYYEQY
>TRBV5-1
ASSRLAGANYNEQF
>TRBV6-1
ASSEELAGSFGEQF
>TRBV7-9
ASSLAQGNYEQY